This T cell receptor (beta chain) was documented in a study of blood T cell repertoires in COVID-19 (TCRdb year 2020). Broadly, across the study: The collaborator samples originated in the United States, Italy and Spain and spanned the acute and convalescent phases of COVID-19. The material from the prospective study consisted of cDNA or gDNA derived from T cells, B-cell-depleted T cells, or PBMCs. The dataset comprised deeply sampled blood TCRbeta repertoires from subjects exposed to, actively infected with, or recovered from COVID-19. A freely available public database, intended as a resource for researchers studying the immune response to SARS-CoV-2, is where the repertoires were released. Samples came from the ongoing ImmuneRACE study (first 160 participants) plus 1,254 subjects from 6 global collaborators. Nearly every sample came with metadata listing a de-identified subject ID, COVID-19 status, age in years and sex. Where available, HLA class I and class II types were obtained from metadata supplied by the sample provider rather than from assay-based typing.

The CDR3 runs 15 amino acids, cysteine and phenylalanine included. The only DNA kept is the CDR3, 45 bases in frame from the first base. The germline V gene (reference sequence) sets CDR1 to LGHDT and CDR2 to YNNKEL. V is shortened by 2 bases, J by 1 base, and the region joining them spans 12 bases. What the work shows at the level of the full study, not this receptor alone: The amount of clinical and demographic metadata varied by source and participant and was provided uncurated.

The immunoSEQ Assay, a bias-controlled multiplex PCR, was used to amplify TCRbeta CDR3 regions from genomic DNA. From the authors' description of their analysis: The number of nucleated cells in each sample was estimated from the amplification of reference gene primers within the assay. To quantify the absolute abundance of each unique TCRbeta CDR3 rearrangement, sequence reads were collapsed and filtered. Productive Simpson clonality was computed per sample as the square root of Simpson's diversity index over productive rearrangements. The table was pulled from immuneACCESS by TCRdb, which kept in-frame rearrangements only. Such tables lose some clones; where checked, under half of the loss comes from unresolved V genes, and the rest has no known cause. V and J calls plus clone size are reproduced from that table; the DNA served to infer D and trimming. For this sample there are 250,000 to 300,000 clones; approximately 90% appear just once. The ten largest account for around an eighth of the sample.

This clone has only one observation. What antigen it recognizes has not been identified. No clone much larger than this one lies a single base away; base qualities are absent. Collaborating institutions collected whole blood in K2EDTA tubes following their own protocols. For TCRbeta analysis, collaborators shipped samples as frozen whole blood, isolated PBMCs, or DNA extracted from either of those sample types. Here the chain combines TRBV3-1 (or the pseudogene TRBV3-2) and TRBJ2-7, and TRBD2 may be the D gene, going by 5 matching bases. The sequence was collected from an older woman with acute or convalescent COVID-19. Material for sequencing was peripheral blood. The encoded CDR3 is CASSQFRTGSYEQYF. The DNA sequence is TGTGCCAGCAGCCAATTCCGGACTGGTTCCTACGAGCAGTACTTC.